This T cell receptor (beta chain) was captured in a study of shared clonotypes between healthy human individuals (dated by TCRdb to between 2020 and 2021). Regarding the complete study: A few men and two women, aged 18 to 49 years, made up the cohort. Each donor's leukapheresis produced roughly between roughly 0.85 and 9.5 billion PBMCs. Libraries were prepared and TCR repertoires were sequenced by different laboratories using diverse techniques, in order to increase sequencing depth and limit assay-specific biases. Blood TCR repertoires of about five healthy adults were deeply sequenced to estimate repertoire size and the extent of clonotype sharing between individuals. For each donor, three plates each were used for CD4 naive and CD4 memory, two plates were used for CD8 naive, and one plate was used for CD8 memory.

Using the deep immunoSEQ assay, multiplex PCR amplified TCR CDR3 regions from genomic DNA. For each cell subset, the extracted genomic DNA was distributed evenly across all wells of several immunoSEQ 96-well plates, and each plate served as one replicate. For sorted subsets, each replicate PCR was loaded with 150 to 250 ng genomic DNA, equivalent to some 31,000 T cell genomes. Purified libraries were measured with a Qubit 3.0 fluorometer, size-checked on a Bioanalyzer 2100, and measured again with the KAPA Library Quantification kit. Every immunoSEQ 96-well plate was sequenced on a dedicated single-read 150-cycle Illumina NextSeq 550 flow cell. The study's processing was this. Because only junctional sequences without quality scores were contained in the immunoSEQ output, filtering matching that applied to full-length reads could not be performed. Sequences were annotated with PyIR, a Python wrapper for IgBLAST v1.9, using IMGT germline references to assign V/J genes and CDR3. Reads were removed for weak V/J assignments (E-value above 1e-6), missing CDR3, stop codons, out-of-frame junctions, or ambiguous translated residues. V3J clonotypes were defined by identical inferred V gene, J gene, and CDR3 amino acid sequence. The percentage overlap between two repertoires was calculated by dividing the number of shared unique clonotypes by the size of the smaller repertoire. Three approaches were used to assess repertoire richness: RTK rarefaction, the Chao1 estimator, and Recon v2.1 estimates of unobserved clonotypes. Generation probabilities for all TCRbeta clonotypes obtained by the gDNA method from a handful of donors were computed using OLGA. TCRdb provides this immuneACCESS table in a form limited to in-frame rearrangements. Some clones are lacking; in checked studies, under half of them reflect an unresolved V gene, and why the rest are absent is not known. The DNA was the basis for D and trimming; V, J and clone size are from that table. Across this sample there are over a million clones, with about 75% seen only once. The top ten hold approximately 1.5% of the sample.

The donors were healthy, HIV-negative adults who had no recently reported acute infections or vaccinations. Every donor was a Caucasian adult living in Nashville, Tennessee, USA. CD4+ T cells were enriched by magnetic negative selection, after which naive cells were positively selected on CD45RA and the negative fraction was taken as the memory subset. After blood collection by leukapheresis, PBMCs were isolated using Ficoll-Histopaque density gradient centrifugation and then cryopreserved in the vapor phase of liquid nitrogen. Purity and quantity of every magnetically sorted T cell population were checked by analytical flow cytometry. Each sorted fraction had its genomic DNA isolated and then quantified by UV absorbance on a Nanodrop 2000c. The CDR3 has 16 amino acids, counting the end cysteine and phenylalanine. Only the CDR3 part of the read is kept: 48 bases, read in frame from the first base. The germline V gene specifies MGHDK as CDR1 and SYGVNS as CDR2. Trimming takes 5 bases off V and 2 bases off J; junction bases not matched to a gene: 7.

Comment on this clone: Its antigen remains undetermined. Per-nucleotide qualities are absent, and no much larger clonotype sits a single base away.

What the research found in general, with its limitations: Pairwise subsampling indicated that sequencing depth was expected to affect the degree of clonotype sharing among donors. When a handful of donors were compared, the shared fraction of clonotypes was around 5% for naive CD4, 3.5% to 4% for naive CD8, more than 2% for memory CD4, and less than 0.45% for memory CD8. Even with the large sequencing depth, rarefaction of the sorted-subset datasets indicated that sequencing was incomplete. Naive subsets generally had larger estimated clonotype richness than memory subsets did. The small number of donors limited the genetic and exposure-history diversity represented. Clonotypes shared by all four sorted-subset donors showed higher generation probabilities than non-shared clonotypes. Only blood was sampled, and tissue TCR repertoires likely differ from those in blood.

The rearrangement combines TRBV25-1 with TRBJ1-4; TRBD1 lines up with 8 middle nucleotides. This clonotype originated in a man younger than 30 in good health. The material sequenced was memory CD4+ T cells sorted from blood. The cell subset or site label, read with the paper, signifies: CD45RA-negative fraction. The DNA is as follows: TGTGCCAGCAGTCCGGGACAGGCTGCGACTAATGAAAAACTGTTTTTT. Protein translation: CASSPGQAATNEKLFF. With the rest looked up from the reference TRBV25-1 and TRBJ1-4 genes rather than sequenced, the full variable domain is EADIYQTPRYLVIGTGKKITLECSQTMGHDKMYWYQQDPGMELHLIHYSYGVNSTEKGDLSSESTVSRIRTEHFPLTLESARPSHTSQYLCASSPGQAATNEKLFFGSGTQLSVL.